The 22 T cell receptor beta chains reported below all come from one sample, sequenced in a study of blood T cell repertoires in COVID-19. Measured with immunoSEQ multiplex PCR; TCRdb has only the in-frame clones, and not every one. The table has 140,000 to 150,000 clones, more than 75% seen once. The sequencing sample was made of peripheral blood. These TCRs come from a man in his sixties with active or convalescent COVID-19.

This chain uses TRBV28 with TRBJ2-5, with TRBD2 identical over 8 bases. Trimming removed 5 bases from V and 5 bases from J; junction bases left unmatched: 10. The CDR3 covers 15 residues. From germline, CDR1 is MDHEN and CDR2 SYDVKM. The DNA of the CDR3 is TGTGCCAGCAGTCCTCGGGACGGGGGGGCCGAGACCCAGTACTTC. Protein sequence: CASSPRDGGAETQYF.

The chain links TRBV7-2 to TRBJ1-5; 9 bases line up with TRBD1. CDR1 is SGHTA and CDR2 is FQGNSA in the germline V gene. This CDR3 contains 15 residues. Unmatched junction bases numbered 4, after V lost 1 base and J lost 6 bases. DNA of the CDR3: TGTGCCAGCAGCTTAGGGGGGGACAGGGTTCAGCCCCAGCATTTT. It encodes CASSLGGDRVQPQHF.

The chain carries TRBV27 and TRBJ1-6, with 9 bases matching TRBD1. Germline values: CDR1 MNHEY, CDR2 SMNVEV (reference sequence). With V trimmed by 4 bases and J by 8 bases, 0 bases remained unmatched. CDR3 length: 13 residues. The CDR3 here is CASSWTGDSPLHF. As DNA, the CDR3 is TGTGCCAGCAGTTGGACAGGGGATTCACCCCTCCACTTT.

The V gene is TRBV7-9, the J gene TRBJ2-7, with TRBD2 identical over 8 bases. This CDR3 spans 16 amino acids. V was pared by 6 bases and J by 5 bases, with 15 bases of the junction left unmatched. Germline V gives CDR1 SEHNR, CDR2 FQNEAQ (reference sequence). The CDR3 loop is CASSPLISGSFDEQYF. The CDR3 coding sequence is TGTGCCAGCAGTCCCCTCATCAGCGGGAGCTTCGACGAGCAGTACTTC.

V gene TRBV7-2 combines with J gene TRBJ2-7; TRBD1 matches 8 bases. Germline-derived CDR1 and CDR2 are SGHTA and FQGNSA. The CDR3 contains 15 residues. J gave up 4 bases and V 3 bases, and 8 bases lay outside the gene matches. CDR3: CASSLKSGGGYEQYF. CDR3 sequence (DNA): TGTGCCAGCAGCTTGAAATCAGGGGGCGGGTACGAGCAGTACTTC.

This CDR3 reads CASRPGTGGIYEKLFF. CDR3 nucleotides: TGCGCCAGCCGTCCCGGGACAGGGGGCATTTATGAAAAACTGTTTTTT. This sequence joins TRBV5-1 and TRBJ1-4; 12 bases are a match to TRBD1. Looked up from germline, CDR1 is SGHRS and CDR2 is YFSETQ. This CDR3 comprises 16 residues. V gave up 7 bases and J gave up 6 bases; unmatched junction bases: 10.

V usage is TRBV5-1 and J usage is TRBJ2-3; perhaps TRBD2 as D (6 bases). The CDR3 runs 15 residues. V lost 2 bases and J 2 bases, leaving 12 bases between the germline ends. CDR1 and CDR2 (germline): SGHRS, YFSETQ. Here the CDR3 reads CASSFTGTLTDTQYF. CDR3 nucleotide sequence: TGCGCCAGCAGCTTCACCGGGACTCTCACAGATACGCAGTATTTT. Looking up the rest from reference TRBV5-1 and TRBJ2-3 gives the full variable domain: KAGVTQTPRYLIKTRGQQVTLSCSPISGHRSVSWYQQTPGQGLQFLFEYFSETQRNKGNFPGRFSGRQFSNSRSEMNVSTLELGDSALYLCASSFTGTLTDTQYFGPGTRLTVL.

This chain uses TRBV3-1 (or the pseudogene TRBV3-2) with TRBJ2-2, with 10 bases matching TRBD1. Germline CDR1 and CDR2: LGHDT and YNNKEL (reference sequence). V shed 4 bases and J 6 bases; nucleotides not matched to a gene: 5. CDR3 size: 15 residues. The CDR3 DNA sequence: TGTGCCAGCAGCCCCGGGACAGGGGTGGCCGGGGAGCTGTTTTTT. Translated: CASSPGTGVAGELFF.

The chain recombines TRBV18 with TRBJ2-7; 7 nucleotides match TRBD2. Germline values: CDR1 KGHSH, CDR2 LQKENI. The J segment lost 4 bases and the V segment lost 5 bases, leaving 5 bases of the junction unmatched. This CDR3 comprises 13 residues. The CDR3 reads CASSTGTTYEQYF. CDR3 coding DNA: TGTGCCAGCTCAACCGGGACTACTTACGAGCAGTACTTC.

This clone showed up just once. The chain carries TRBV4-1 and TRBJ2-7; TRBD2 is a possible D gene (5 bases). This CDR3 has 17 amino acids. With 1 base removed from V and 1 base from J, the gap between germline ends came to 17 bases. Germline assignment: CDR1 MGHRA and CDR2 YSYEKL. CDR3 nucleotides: TGCGCCAGCAGCCAAGGGTCCCAGCCCGGGGTTTCCTACGAGCAGTACTTC. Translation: CASSQGSQPGVSYEQYF.

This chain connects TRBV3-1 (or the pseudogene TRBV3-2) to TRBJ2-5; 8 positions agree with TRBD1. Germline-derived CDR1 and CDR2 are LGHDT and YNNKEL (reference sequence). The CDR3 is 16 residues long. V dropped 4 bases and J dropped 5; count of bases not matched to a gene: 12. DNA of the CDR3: TGTGCCAGCAGCCCGATGACAGGACAGGGACAGGAGACCCAGTACTTC. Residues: CASSPMTGQGQETQYF.

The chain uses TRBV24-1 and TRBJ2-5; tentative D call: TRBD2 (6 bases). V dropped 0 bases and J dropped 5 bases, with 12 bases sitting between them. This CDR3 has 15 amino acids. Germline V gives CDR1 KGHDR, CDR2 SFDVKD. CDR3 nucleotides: TGTGCCACCAGTGATTTGCGTGCGGGATCCGAGACCCAGTACTTC. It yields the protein CATSDLRAGSETQYF.

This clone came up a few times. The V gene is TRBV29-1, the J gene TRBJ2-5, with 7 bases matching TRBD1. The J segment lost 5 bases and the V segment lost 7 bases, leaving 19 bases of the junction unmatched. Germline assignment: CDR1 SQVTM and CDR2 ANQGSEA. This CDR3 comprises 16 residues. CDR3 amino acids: CSALQGFRSNPETQYF. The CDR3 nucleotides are TGCAGCGCTTTACAGGGGTTTCGATCTAACCCGGAGACCCAGTACTTC.

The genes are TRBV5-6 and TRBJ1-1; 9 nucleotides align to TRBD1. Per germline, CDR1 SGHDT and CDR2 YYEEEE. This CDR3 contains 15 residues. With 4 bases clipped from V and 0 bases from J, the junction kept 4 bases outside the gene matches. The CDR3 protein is CASSGNRGLNTEAFF. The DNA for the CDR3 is TGTGCCAGCAGCGGTAACAGGGGGCTGAACACTGAAGCTTTCTTT.

The CDR3 region has the DNA TGTGCCAGCTCAGGACAAATCTATGGCTACACCTTC. It yields the protein CASSGQIYGYTF. V gene TRBV18 combines with J gene TRBJ1-2; perhaps TRBD1 as D (5 bases). This CDR3 comprises 12 residues. The germline CDR1 and CDR2 sequences are KGHSH and LQKENI. The V gene lost 5 bases and the J gene lost 4 bases, with 8 bases spanning the gap.

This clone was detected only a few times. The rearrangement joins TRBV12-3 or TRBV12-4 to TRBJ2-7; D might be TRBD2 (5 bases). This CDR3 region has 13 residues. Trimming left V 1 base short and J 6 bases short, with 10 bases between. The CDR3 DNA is TGTGCCAGCAGTTTAGGGACTCTTAGCGAGCAGTACTTC. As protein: CASSLGTLSEQYF.

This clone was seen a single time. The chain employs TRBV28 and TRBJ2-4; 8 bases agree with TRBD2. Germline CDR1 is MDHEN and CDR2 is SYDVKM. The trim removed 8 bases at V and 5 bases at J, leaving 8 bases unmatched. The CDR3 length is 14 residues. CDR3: CASGLGTSQNIQYF. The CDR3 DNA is TGTGCCAGCGGTCTTGGGACTAGTCAAAACATTCAGTACTTC.

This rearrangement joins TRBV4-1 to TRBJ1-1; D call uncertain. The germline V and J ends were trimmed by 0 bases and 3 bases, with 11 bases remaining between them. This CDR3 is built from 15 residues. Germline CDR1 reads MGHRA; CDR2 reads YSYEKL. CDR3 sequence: CASSQDSYSYTEAFF. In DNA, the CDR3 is TGCGCCAGCAGCCAAGATAGTTACTCATACACTGAAGCTTTCTTT.

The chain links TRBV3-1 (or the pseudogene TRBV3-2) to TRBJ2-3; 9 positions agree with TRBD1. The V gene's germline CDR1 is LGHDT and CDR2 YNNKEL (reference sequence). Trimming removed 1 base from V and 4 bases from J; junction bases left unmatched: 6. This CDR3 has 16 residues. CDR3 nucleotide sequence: TGTGCCAGCAGCCAAGGGGGGACAGGGTTCTCAGATACGCAGTATTTT. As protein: CASSQGGTGFSDTQYF.

The DNA for the CDR3 is TGTGCCAGCAGCCCAGGACAGGGTAGGCAGTACTTC. Amino acid sequence: CASSPGQGRQYF. The chain recombines TRBV16 with TRBJ2-7, with TRBD1 matching 8 bases. V lost 4 bases, J lost 9 bases, and 5 bases stayed unmatched. CDR1 is KGHSY and CDR2 is FQNENV in the germline V gene. The CDR3 contains 12 residues.

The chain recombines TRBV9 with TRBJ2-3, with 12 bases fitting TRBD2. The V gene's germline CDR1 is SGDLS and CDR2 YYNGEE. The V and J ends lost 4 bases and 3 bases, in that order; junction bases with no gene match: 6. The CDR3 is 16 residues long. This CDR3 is CASSLRTSGTTDTQYF. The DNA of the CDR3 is TGTGCCAGCAGCTTGAGGACTAGCGGGACGACAGATACGCAGTATTTT.

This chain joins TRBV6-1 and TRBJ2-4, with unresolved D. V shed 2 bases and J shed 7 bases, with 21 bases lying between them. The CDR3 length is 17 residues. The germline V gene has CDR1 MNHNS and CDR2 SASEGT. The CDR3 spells CASSERYQRRWANIQYF. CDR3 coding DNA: TGTGCCAGCAGTGAAAGGTACCAACGTCGCTGGGCGAACATTCAGTACTTC.